This TCR beta chain was captured in a study of cytomegalovirus exposure and HLA in healthy donors. Study-wide results and caveats: Reported performance of the classifier showed diagnosis of cytomegalovirus status with high specificity and sensitivity. Most sequenced TCRs were rare (though some public TCRs occurred in many donors).

This clone was seen a single time. What it binds is unknown. Here immunoSEQ multiplex PCR was the method, and the copy in TCRdb shows in-frame clones only, minus some. The sample shows more than 110,000 clones, about 90% of them seen only once. The CDR3 covers 16 residues. V was clipped by 0 bases and J by 2 bases; unmatched bases: 5. Germline lookup yields CDR1 MGHRA and CDR2 YSYEKL. Separation from the approximately 670-subject first cohort characterized the approximately 120-subject validation cohort, to which the donors belonged. The sequence derives from a man aged 18 to 30 in good health and CMV-seronegative. Source material: PBMCs. This chain links TRBV4-1 with TRBJ2-7; 9 positions match TRBD1. CDR3 sequence (DNA): TGCGCCAGCAGCCAAGATCCGACAGGGGGGACCTACGAGCAGTACTTC. Its protein is CASSQDPTGGTYEQYF.